The subject of this entry is one T cell receptor beta chain. Its cognate antigen is unknown. CDR3 size: 13 residues. Germline trimming cut 8 bases from V and 3 bases from J; bases unmatched to any gene: 4. Libraries from naive CD8 cells were generated from approximately 20,000 to 980,000 sorted cells (with 10%, 30% or 50% RNA). Based on a CD8+CD4-CCR7+CD45RA+ profile, naive CD8 T cells were sorted. The sample is drawn from a study of molecular identifiers for immune sequencing clone quantification. Study-wide results and caveats: Clones exceeding 20 RNA copies carried over 99% of effector molecules but under 1% of naive-cell molecules. Barcode-sharing identical TCR molecules could underestimate highly expanded clone sizes.

TCRdb re-called the PCR reads with MiXCR, one entry per CDR3 protein. The data contain more than 450,000 distinct CDR3 sequences, roughly 25% of them singletons. The TCR sequence derives from a human donor in good health. Some libraries in this study had Jurkat cell RNA spiked in. V usage is TRBV12-3 or TRBV12-4 and J usage is TRBJ1-5; TRBD1 aligns across 7 bases. The sample consisted of naive CD8+ T cells from blood, with Jurkat cell RNA spiked in. Stated subset: FACS-sorted CD8+CD4-CCR7+CD45RA+ naive T cells. The CDR3 bases are TGTGCCAGCCAGGGGGTCGTCAATCAGCCCCAGCATTTT. It translates to CASQGVVNQPQHF.